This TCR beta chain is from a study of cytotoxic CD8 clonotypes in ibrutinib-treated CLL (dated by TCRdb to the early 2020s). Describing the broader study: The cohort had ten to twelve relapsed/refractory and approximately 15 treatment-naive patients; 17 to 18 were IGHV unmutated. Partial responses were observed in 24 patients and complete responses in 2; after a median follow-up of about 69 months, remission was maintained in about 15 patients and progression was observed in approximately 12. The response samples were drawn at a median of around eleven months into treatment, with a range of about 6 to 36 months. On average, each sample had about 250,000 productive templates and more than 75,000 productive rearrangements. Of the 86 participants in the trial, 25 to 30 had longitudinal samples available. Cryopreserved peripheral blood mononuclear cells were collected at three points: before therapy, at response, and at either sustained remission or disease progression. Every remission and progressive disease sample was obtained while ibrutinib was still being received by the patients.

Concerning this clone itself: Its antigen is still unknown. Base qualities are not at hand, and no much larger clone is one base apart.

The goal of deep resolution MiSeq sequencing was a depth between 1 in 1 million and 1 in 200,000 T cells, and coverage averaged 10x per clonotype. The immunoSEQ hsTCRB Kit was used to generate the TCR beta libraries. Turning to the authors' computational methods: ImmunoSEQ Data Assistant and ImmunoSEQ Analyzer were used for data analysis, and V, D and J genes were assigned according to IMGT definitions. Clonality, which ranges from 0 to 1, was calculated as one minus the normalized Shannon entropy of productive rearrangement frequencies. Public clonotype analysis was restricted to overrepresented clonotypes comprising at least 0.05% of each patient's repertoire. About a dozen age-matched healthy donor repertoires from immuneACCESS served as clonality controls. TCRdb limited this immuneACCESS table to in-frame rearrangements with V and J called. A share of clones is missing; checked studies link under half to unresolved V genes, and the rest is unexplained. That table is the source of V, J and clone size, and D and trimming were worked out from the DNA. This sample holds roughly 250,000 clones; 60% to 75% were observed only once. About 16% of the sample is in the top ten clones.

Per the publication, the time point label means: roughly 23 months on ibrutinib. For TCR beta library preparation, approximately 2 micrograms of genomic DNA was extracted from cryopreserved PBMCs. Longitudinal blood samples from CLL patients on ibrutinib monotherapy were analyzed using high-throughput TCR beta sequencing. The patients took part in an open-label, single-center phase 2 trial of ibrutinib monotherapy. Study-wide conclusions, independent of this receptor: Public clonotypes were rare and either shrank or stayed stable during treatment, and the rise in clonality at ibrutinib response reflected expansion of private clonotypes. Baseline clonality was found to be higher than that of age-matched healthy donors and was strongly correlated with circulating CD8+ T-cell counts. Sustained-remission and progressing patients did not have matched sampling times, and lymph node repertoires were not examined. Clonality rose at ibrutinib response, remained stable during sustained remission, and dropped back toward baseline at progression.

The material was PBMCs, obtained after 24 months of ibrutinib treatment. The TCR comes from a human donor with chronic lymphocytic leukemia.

This receptor has the CDR3 CASSYHAGTGGYEQFF. The nucleotide sequence reads as follows: TGTGCCAGCAGTTACCACGCCGGGACAGGGGGCTATGAGCAGTTCTTC. This sequence uses TRBV6-5 and TRBJ2-1, and 12 junctional nucleotides match TRBD1. Trimmed from V: 2 bases; trimmed from J: 8 bases; junction bases lacking a gene match: 7. CDR1 MNHEY and CDR2 SVGAGI were looked up in the germline V gene. The CDR3 holds 16 amino acids from the cysteine to the phenylalanine. Only the CDR3 DNA is retained, 48 bases long and in frame from the first base.